The clone carrying this T cell receptor (beta chain) has a single count. The antigen is unknown. Sequencing was performed with immunoSEQ multiplex PCR; in TCRdb, only in-frame clones are kept and a portion is missing. The repertoire consists of about 120,000 clones, with around 84% occurring once and the leading ten covering around 3.3%. The CDR3 has 15 residues. V was pared by 3 bases and J by 4 bases, with 0 bases of the junction left unmatched. Germline V CDR1 and CDR2: KGHSH, LQKENI. This specimen comes from a study of identifying expanded T cells in peripheral blood. Study observations and caveats: Approximately two-week clone count variance significantly increased as total template count grew.

Collection occurred without any documented infections or immune events in donors. The rearrangement joins TRBV18 to TRBJ2-1, with TRBD2 identical over 13 bases. The TCR comes from a person between 18 and 75 years old in good health. The sample consisted of blood. CDR3 residues: CASSPGLAGYNEQFF. In DNA form, the CDR3 reads TGTGCCAGCTCACCGGGACTAGCGGGGTACAATGAGCAGTTCTTC.